A selection of T cell receptor beta chains follows, all from one sample in a study of liver allograft versus peripheral blood T cells. TCRdb independently ran MiXCR on the reads; one entry per CDR3 protein. In the table there are around 13,000 distinct CDR3 sequences, approximately 30% of which are singletons. The source is a human patient who had a liver transplant. Among the T cells, some may be from the graft donor. Each CDR3 is given with its conserved first and last residue. Each record gives: clone size, J gene, V gene, CDR3 length, D gene, CDR3 DNA, CDR3 protein. D genes are given only for firm matches. For some rows the clone size is stated as once, few or many, or as a class when expanded; others skip it.

>-|TRBJ1-1|TRBV18|13|TRBD1
TGTGCCAGCTCACCGAGGGGGCAAACTGAAGCTTTCTTT
CASSPRGQTEAFF
>-|TRBJ2-1|TRBV19|16|TRBD2
TGTGCCACGCGACCTAGCGGGGGCAGCTCCTACAATGAGCAGTTCTTC
CATRPSGGSSYNEQFF
>few|TRBJ2-7|TRBV10-3|13|-
TGTGCCATCAGCCTCAGGGGTCCGTACGAGCAGTACTTC
CAISLRGPYEQYF
>-|TRBJ1-1|TRBV19|13|-
TGTGCCAGTACTCTTTTATATGACACCGAAGCTTTCTTT
CASTLLYDTEAFF
>once|TRBJ2-7|TRBV19|13|TRBD1
TGTGCCAGTAACCGGGACAGGGGGGACGAGCAGTACTTC
CASNRDRGDEQYF
>medium-sized|TRBJ1-1|TRBV29-1|16|-
TGCAGCGTTTCGAAAAGGGAGGTGGGGATGAACACTGAAGCTTTCTTT
CSVSKREVGMNTEAFF
>medium-sized|TRBJ1-2|TRBV29-1|14|-
TGCAGCGTTGAGGGCGGAGGCAGCAACTATGGCTACACCTTC
CSVEGGGSNYGYTF
>few|TRBJ1-2|TRBV27|15|TRBD1
TGTGCCAGCAGGGAATTGTGGACAGGGGGTTTTGGCTACACCTTC
CASRELWTGGFGYTF
>medium-sized|TRBJ1-6|TRBV19|18|-
TGTGCCAGTAGTATAGATCGGACGGGGGACCGTTATAATTCACCCCTCCACTTT
CASSIDRTGDRYNSPLHF
>medium-sized|TRBJ2-5|TRBV24-1|13|-
TGTGCCACCAGTGTGACGGGAGCAGAGACCCAGTACTTC
CATSVTGAETQYF
>medium-sized|TRBJ1-2|TRBV18|13|-
TGTGCCAGCTCACCCGACCCCCCGAATGGCTACACCTTC
CASSPDPPNGYTF